The 7 T cell receptor beta chains reported below all come from one sample, sequenced in a study of T-cell memory formation after mild COVID-19. One entry per CDR3 protein results from TCRdb running MiXCR on the 5' RACE reads. Of more than 110,000 distinct CDR3 sequences listed, more than 13% were seen once; the top ten hold about 29%. The sequencing sample was made of PBMCs or a T cell subset sorted from them (not recorded which). The receptors derive from an adult woman who had mild COVID-19 (a few samples of this study predate the infection). Cell type and time point are not known.

In this sample, this clonotype turned up a few times. The chain joins TRBV2 to TRBJ2-7; perhaps TRBD2 as D (6 bases). V was cut by 5 bases and J by 5 bases, with 10 bases left in between. CDR1 is SNHLY, CDR2 FYNNEI, per germline. The CDR3 sequence is 12 residues long. The chain's CDR3 is CASSRLGHEQYF. The CDR3 DNA sequence: TGTGCCAGCAGTAGACTAGGACACGAGCAGTACTTC.

The chain recombines TRBV4-2 with TRBJ2-1; 14 positions match TRBD2. Germline V gene lookup returns CDR1 LGHNA and CDR2 YNFKEQ. CDR3 length equals 16 residues. The J segment lost 0 bases and the V segment lost 10 bases, leaving 5 bases of the junction unmatched. CDR3 DNA: TGTGCCACCGGGACTAGCGGGGGTAGCTCCTACAATGAGCAGTTCTTC. This sequence encodes CATGTSGGSSYNEQFF.

This clonotype has more than one count but fewer than ten. The V and J genes are TRBV5-1 and TRBJ2-5; D is perhaps TRBD2 (7 bases). CDR1 and CDR2 (germline): SGHRS, YFSETQ. V gave up 0 bases and J gave up 1 base, with 16 bases separating them. This CDR3 has 17 residues. The CDR3 DNA follows: TGCGCCAGCAGCTTGGCCGGCGGGGGCCTCAGCCAAGAGACCCAGTACTTC. This encodes CASSLAGGGLSQETQYF.

The V and J genes are TRBV12-3 or TRBV12-4 and TRBJ2-7; D is perhaps TRBD2 (5 bases). Trimming pared 4 bases from V and 3 bases from J, leaving 10 bases between. There are 13 residues in the CDR3. The DNA for the CDR3 is TGTGCCAGCAGTTCGGACTTTTTCTACGAGCAGTACTTC. Translation: CASSSDFFYEQYF.

This chain connects TRBV23-1 to TRBJ2-1; D is possibly TRBD1 (6 bases). TRBV23-1 counts as an open reading frame of uncertain function. CDR3 size: 15 residues. Trimming stripped 5 bases from V and 7 bases from J, with 18 bases between. Here the CDR3 DNA reads TGCGCCAGCAGTTTAACAGGGCGGTGGAAGAATGAGCAGTTCTTC. Residues: CASSLTGRWKNEQFF.

The chain is built from TRBV5-5 and TRBJ2-7; either TRBD1 or TRBD2 may fit D (6 bases each). The V gene lost 0 bases and the J gene lost 2 bases, with 24 bases spanning the gap. From germline, CDR1 is SGHKS and CDR2 YYEKEE (reference sequence). This CDR3 spans 19 amino acids. CDR3 sequence: CASSLERVGGFGLPYEQYF. The CDR3 DNA reads TGTGCCAGCAGCTTGGAGAGGGTGGGGGGCTTTGGGCTCCCCTACGAGCAGTACTTC.

This clonotype was recorded many times. This chain links TRBV5-1 with TRBJ2-1; D ambiguous. Germline V gives CDR1 SGHRS, CDR2 YFSETQ. V gave up 3 bases and J gave up 9 bases, with 10 bases separating them. This CDR3 is 12 amino acids long. Here the CDR3 DNA reads TGCGCCAGCAGCTCCCCATTGTTTGAGCAGTTCTTC. Translated: CASSSPLFEQFF.